This T cell receptor beta chain derives from a study of cytomegalovirus exposure and HLA in healthy donors. Study-wide findings and caveats: Analysis performed later found more than 15,000 TCR beta sequences associated with HLA alleles at 0.05 false discovery rate. The likely explanation for a cluster of highly shared sequence variants was sequencing artifact. Investigators reported more than 150 TCR beta chains as tied to cytomegalovirus.

About this clone itself: Its cognate antigen is unknown.

In the PCR, 60 Vbeta and 13 Jbeta primers were used. Profiling relied on immunoSEQ multiplex PCR, and the TCRdb table lists in-frame clones only, not all of them. The sample shows about 100,000 clones, 70% to 85% of them seen only once. The V gene's germline CDR1 is LNHDA and CDR2 SQIVND (reference sequence). J lost 9 bases, V lost 4 bases, and 12 bases had no gene match. There are 16 residues in the CDR3. The chain couples TRBV19 to TRBJ1-6; 7 nucleotides agree with TRBD1. The TCR sequence derives from a woman aged 18-29 years in good health and CMV-seronegative. Sequencing input: PBMCs. The CDR3 DNA is TGTGCCAGTAGTACACGACAGGGTGACCCTAGTTCACCCCTCCACTTT. It encodes CASSTRQGDPSSPLHF.